The 2 T cell receptor beta chains below were found in one sample sequenced in a study of cytomegalovirus exposure and HLA in healthy donors (dated 2017 in TCRdb). The library was obtained by the immunoSEQ multiplex PCR assay. A mixture of 60 forward primers for TCR Vbeta segments and 13 reverse primers for TCR Jbeta segments was used in the multiplex PCR. This immuneACCESS table, as held by TCRdb, lists in-frame sequences with V and J called but not all clones. Of the missing ones, under half trace to an unresolved V gene in checked studies; the others have no known cause. The sample yields 35,000 to 45,000 clones; 82% were counted once. The ten largest make up approximately 10% of the sample. The sample taken for sequencing was PBMCs. The receptors derive from a woman in her late teens or twenties in good health and CMV-seropositive.

This sequence joins TRBV12-5 and TRBJ1-5; D is ambiguous. Germline loops: CDR1 LGHNT, CDR2 FRNRAP. V shed 0 bases and J shed 1 base, with 13 bases lying between them. CDR3 size: 17 residues. This CDR3 reads CASGLVPGTRSNQPQHF. Here the CDR3 DNA reads TGTGCTAGTGGTTTGGTACCGGGAACGCGGAGCAATCAGCCCCAGCATTTT.

The chain uses TRBV7-9 and TRBJ1-5; perhaps TRBD1 as D (5 bases). Germline-derived CDR1 and CDR2 are SEHNR and FQNEAQ (reference sequence). This CDR3 is built from 14 residues. With 5 bases removed from V and 7 bases from J, the gap between germline ends came to 15 bases. CDR3 sequence reads: CASSPTQGVQPQHF. The CDR3 region has the DNA TGTGCCAGCAGCCCGACCCAGGGTGTACAGCCCCAGCATTTT.